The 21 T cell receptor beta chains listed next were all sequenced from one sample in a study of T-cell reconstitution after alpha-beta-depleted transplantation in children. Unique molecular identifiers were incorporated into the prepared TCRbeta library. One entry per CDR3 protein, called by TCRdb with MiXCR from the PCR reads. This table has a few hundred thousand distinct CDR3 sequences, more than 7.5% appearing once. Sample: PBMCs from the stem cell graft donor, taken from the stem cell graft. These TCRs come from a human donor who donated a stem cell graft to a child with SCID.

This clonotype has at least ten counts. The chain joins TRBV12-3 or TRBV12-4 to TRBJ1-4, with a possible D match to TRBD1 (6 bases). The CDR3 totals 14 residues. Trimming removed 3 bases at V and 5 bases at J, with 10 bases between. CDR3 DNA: TGTGCCAGCAGTTTTCGCCAGGGGAATGAAAAACTGTTTTTT. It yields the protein CASSFRQGNEKLFF.

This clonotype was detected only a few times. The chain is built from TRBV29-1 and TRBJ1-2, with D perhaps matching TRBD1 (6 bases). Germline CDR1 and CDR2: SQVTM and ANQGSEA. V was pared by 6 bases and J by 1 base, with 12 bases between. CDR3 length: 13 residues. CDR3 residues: CSVGTLLNYGYTF. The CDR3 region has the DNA TGCAGCGTCGGGACACTTCTTAACTATGGCTACACCTTC. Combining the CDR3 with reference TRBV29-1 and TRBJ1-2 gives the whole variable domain SAVISQKPSRDICQRGTSLTIQCQVDSQVTMMFWYRQQPGQSLTLIATANQGSEATYESGFVIDKFPISRPNLTFSTLTVSNMSPEDSSIYLCSVGTLLNYGYTFGSGTRLTVV.

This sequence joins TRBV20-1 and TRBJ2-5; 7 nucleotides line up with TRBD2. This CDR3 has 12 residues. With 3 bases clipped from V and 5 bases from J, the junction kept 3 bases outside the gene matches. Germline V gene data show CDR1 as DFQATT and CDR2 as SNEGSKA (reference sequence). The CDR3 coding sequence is TGCAGTGCTAGCGTACTAGCGGAGACCCAGTACTTC. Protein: CSASVLAETQYF.

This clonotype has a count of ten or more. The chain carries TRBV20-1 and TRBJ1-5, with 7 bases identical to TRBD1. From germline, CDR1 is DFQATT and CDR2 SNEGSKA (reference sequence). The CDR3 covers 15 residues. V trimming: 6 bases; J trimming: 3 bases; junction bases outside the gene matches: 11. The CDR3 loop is CSATLPGQVNQPQHF. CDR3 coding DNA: TGCAGTGCCACCCTTCCAGGACAGGTCAATCAGCCCCAGCATTTT.

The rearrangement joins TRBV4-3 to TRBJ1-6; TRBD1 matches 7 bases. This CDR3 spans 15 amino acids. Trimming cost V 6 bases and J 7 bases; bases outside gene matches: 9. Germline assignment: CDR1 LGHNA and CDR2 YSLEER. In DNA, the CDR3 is TGCGCCAGCAGAGCCGGACAGGAGGGGAATTCACCCCTCCACTTT. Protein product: CASRAGQEGNSPLHF.

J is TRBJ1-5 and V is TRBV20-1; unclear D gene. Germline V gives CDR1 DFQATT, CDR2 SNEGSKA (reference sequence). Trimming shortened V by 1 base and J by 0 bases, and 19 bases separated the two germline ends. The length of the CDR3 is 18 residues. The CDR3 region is CSARGLASAHYSNQPQHF. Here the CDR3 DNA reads TGCAGTGCTAGAGGGCTCGCGTCGGCGCATTATAGCAATCAGCCCCAGCATTTT.

CDR3 protein: CASSPLQQGGPTEAFF. In DNA form, the CDR3 reads TGTGCCAGCTCACCCCTCCAACAGGGTGGCCCCACTGAAGCTTTCTTT. The chain uses TRBV18 and TRBJ1-1, with D perhaps TRBD1 (6 bases). Trimming left V 3 bases short and J 4 bases short, with 18 bases between. The CDR3 extends over 16 amino acids. The germline CDR1 and CDR2 sequences are KGHSH and LQKENI.

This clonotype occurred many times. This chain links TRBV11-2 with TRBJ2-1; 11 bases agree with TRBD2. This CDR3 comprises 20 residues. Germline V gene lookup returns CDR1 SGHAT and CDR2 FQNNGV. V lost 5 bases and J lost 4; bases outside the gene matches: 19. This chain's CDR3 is CASSVLPELAGGEGYNEQFF. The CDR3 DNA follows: TGTGCCAGCAGCGTATTGCCTGAGCTAGCGGGGGGCGAGGGGTACAATGAGCAGTTCTTC.

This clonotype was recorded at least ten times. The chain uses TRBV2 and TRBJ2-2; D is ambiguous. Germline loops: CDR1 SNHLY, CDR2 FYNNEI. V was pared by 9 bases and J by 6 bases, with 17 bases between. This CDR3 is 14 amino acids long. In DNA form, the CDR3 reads TGTGCCAGTAGCAGGCAGCCAAGTGCCGGGGAGCTGTTTTTT. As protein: CASSRQPSAGELFF.

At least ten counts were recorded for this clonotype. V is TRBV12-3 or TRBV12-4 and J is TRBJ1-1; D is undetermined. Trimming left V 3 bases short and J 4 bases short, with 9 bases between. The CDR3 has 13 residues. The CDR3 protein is CASSFRVATEAFF. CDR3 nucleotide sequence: TGTGCCAGCAGTTTCCGGGTGGCCACTGAAGCTTTCTTT.

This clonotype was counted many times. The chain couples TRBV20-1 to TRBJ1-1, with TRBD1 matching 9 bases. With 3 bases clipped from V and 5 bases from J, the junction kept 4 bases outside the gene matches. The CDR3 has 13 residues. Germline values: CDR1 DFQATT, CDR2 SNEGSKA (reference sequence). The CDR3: CSASGDRETEAFF. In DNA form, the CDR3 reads TGCAGTGCTAGCGGGGACAGGGAAACTGAAGCTTTCTTT.

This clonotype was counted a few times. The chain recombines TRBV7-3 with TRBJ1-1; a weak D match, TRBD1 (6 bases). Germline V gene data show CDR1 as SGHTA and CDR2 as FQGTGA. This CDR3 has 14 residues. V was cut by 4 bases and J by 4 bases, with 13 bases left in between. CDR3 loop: CASSSQGRVTEAFF. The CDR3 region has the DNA TGTGCCAGCAGCTCACAGGGACGGGTCACTGAAGCTTTCTTT.

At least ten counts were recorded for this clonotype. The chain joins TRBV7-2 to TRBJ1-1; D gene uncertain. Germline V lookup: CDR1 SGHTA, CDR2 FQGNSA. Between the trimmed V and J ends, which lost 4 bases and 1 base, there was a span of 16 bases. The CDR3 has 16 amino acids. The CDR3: CASSSSPAYSNTEAFF. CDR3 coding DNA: TGTGCCAGCAGCTCCTCGCCAGCCTACTCGAACACTGAAGCTTTCTTT.

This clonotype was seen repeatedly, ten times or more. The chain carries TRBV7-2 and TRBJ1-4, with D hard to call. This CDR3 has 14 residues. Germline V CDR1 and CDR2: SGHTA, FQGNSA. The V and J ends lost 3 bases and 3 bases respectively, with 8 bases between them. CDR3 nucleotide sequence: TGTGCCAGCAGCTTCGCAGGCCCTAATGAAAAACTGTTTTTT. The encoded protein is CASSFAGPNEKLFF.

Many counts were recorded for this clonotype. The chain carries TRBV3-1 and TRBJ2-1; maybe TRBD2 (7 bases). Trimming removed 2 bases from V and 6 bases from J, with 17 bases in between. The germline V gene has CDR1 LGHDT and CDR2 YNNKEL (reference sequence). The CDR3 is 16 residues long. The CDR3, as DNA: TGTGCCAGCAGCCAAAAAGGGGGGGGGCCCCGCAATGAGCAGTTCTTC. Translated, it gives CASSQKGGGPRNEQFF.

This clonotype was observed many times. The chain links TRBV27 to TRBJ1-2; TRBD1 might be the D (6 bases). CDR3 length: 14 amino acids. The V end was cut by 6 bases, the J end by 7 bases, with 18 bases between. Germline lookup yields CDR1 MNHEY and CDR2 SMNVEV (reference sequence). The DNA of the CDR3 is TGTGCCAGCAGCACTACCGGGGGCCTGACTGGCTACACCTTC. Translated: CASSTTGGLTGYTF.

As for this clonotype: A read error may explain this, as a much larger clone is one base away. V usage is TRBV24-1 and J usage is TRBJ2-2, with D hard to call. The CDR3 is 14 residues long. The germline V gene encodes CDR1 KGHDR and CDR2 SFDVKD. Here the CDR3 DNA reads TGTACCACCAGTGTGGAAGGATTTGCCGGGGAGCTGTTTTTT. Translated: CTTSVEGFAGELFF.

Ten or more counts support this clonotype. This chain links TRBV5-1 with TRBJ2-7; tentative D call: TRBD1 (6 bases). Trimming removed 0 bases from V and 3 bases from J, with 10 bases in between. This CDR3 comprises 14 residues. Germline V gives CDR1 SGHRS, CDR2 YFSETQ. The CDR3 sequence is CASSLGDTFYEQYF. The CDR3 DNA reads TGCGCCAGCAGCTTGGGGGACACCTTCTACGAGCAGTACTTC. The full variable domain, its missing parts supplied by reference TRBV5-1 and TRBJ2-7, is KAGVTQTPRYLIKTRGQQVTLSCSPISGHRSVSWYQQTPGQGLQFLFEYFSETQRNKGNFPGRFSGRQFSNSRSEMNVSTLELGDSALYLCASSLGDTFYEQYFGPGTRLTVT.

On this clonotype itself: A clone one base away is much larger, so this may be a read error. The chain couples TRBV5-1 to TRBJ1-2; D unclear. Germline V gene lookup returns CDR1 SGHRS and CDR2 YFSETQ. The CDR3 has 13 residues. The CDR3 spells CASILALGYGYTF. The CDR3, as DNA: TGCGCCAGCATCTTGGCCCTTGGTTATGGCTACACCTTC.

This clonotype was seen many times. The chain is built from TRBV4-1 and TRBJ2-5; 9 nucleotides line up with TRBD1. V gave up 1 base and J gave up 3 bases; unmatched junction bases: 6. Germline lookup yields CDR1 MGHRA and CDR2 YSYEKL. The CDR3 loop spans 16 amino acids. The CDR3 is CASSQGQGDTKETQYF. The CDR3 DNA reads TGCGCCAGCAGCCAAGGACAGGGGGATACCAAAGAGACCCAGTACTTC.

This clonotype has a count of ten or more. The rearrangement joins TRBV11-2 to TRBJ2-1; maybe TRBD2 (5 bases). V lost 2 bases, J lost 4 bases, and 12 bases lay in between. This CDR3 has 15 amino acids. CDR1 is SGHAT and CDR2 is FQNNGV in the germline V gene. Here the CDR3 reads CASSLQSGAYNEQFF. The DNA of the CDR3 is TGTGCCAGCAGCTTACAAAGCGGCGCATACAATGAGCAGTTCTTC.